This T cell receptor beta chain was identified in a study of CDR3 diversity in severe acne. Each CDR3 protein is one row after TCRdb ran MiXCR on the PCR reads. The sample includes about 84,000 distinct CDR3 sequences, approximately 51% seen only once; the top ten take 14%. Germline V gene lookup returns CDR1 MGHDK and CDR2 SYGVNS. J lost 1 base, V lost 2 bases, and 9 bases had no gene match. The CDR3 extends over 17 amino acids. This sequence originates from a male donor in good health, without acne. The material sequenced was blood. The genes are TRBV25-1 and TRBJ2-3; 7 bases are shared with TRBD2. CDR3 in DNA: TGTGCCAGCAGTGAACGGTTCGGCGGGGGAGGCACAGATACGCAGTATTTT. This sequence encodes CASSERFGGGGTDTQYF.